This note documents a single T cell receptor beta chain sequence. The sample holds many counts of this clonotype. There is no known antigen for this receptor. The sample holds no much larger clone one base away, and base qualities are not on file. Genomic DNA served as template for TCR beta VDJ combination and CDR3 sequence profiling. An Illumina HiSeq 2000 was the platform used for TCR repertoire sequencing. The authors processed their data as follows. Repertoire assessment relied on Simpson's diversity index, CDR3 size and DJ length profiles, and TRBV/TRBJ rearrangement plots. The most abundant DNA sequence in the deep sequencing data was taken as the immunodominant clone. CDR3 amino acid sequences were checked for sharing between subjects and were compared against published repertoires and the VDJdb database. The raw public reads went through TCRdb reprocessing: fastp at Q25, MiXCR clone calling, in-frame beta chains kept. Each entry merges the rows of one CDR3 protein and shows their most common DNA and genes. The V and J calls and clone size are TCRdb's, not the authors'. The sample data list about 180,000 distinct CDR3 sequences, and 46% of these were observed just once. The ten largest clones take up around 3% of the sample.

This sample is drawn from a study of CD8+CD57+ T cells in acquired aplastic anemia (dated by TCRdb to 2017 to 2018). As for the study more broadly: A mean of roughly 2.9 ug of DNA, ranging from roughly 0.19 to 30 ug, was extracted from sorted CD4+ and CD8+ cells. For healthy donor samples, the average read count was about 9.9 million for CD4+ cells and around 12 million for CD8+ cells. Broader findings and caveats from the paper: Patients and healthy controls showed no significant difference in CD8+ Simpson's diversity (P=0.060). Some 27 CD8+ CDR3 sequences were found in both patients and controls but appeared to be highly expressed in patients and within the immunodominant clones of the patients.

The study deep-sequenced TCR repertoires of sorted CD4+ and CD8+ blood T cells from severe aplastic anemia patients and healthy subjects. Ficoll-Paque density gradient centrifugation was used to isolate peripheral blood mononuclear cells. Before DNA was extracted, CD4+ and CD8+ T cells were sorted using either FACS or magnetic beads. CDR1 and CDR2 (SEHNR, FQNEAQ) derive from the germline V gene (reference sequence). V lost 4 bases and J lost 1 base, and the count of bases not matched to a germline gene is 4. The CDR3 has 15 amino acids, counting the end cysteine and phenylalanine. Of all the DNA, just the CDR3 is kept, 45 bases in frame from base 1.

The sequencing input was sorted CD4+, CD8+, or CD8+CD57+ T cells (not recorded which) from PBMCs. The clonotype was recovered from a human donor in good health. Here the chain combines TRBV7-9 and TRBJ2-5, and 9 bases in between align with TRBD2. The CDR3 protein: CASSSGLAVQETQYF. The DNA sequence is as follows: TGTGCCAGCAGCTCGGGACTAGCTGTCCAAGAGACCCAGTACTTC.